Listed below are T cell receptor beta chains from one sample, sequenced in a study of blood T cell repertoires in COVID-19. Assay used: immunoSEQ multiplex PCR; TCRdb lists only in-frame clones, some missing. The table lists 300,000 to 400,000 clones, roughly 90% of them singletons. The sequencing input was peripheral blood. The origin of the receptors is a woman aged 70-85 years with COVID-19, enrolled during active disease. CDR3s include the opening cysteine and the closing phenylalanine or tryptophan. The D gene is left open where the match is weak. A row's size may be missing; if present it is once, few, many or a size class.

J gene | D gene | V gene | clone size | CDR3 protein | CDR3 DNA
TRBJ1-1 | - | TRBV24-1 | - | CATRTAMNTEAFF | TGTGCCACCAGGACAGCTATGAACACTGAAGCTTTCTTT
TRBJ2-7 | - | TRBV5-1 | - | CASSSGVFYEQYF | TGCGCCAGCAGCTCCGGGGTTTTCTACGAGCAGTACTTC
TRBJ1-2 | - | TRBV25-1 | - | CASSELEQRTYGYTF | TGTGCCAGCAGTGAACTGGAGCAAAGAACCTATGGCTACACCTTC
TRBJ1-1 | TRBD1 | TRBV7-8 | - | CASTRQGAVTEAFF | TGTGCCAGCACCAGACAGGGGGCAGTAACTGAAGCTTTCTTT
TRBJ2-1 | - | TRBV11-2 | - | CASAELTGKGEQFF | TGTGCCAGCGCCGAGTTGACGGGGAAGGGTGAGCAGTTCTTC
TRBJ1-1 | - | TRBV7-3 | - | CASSPGGETVFF | TGTGCCAGCAGCCCTGGGGGGGAGACGGTTTTCTTT
TRBJ2-5 | TRBD1 | TRBV29-1 | - | CSAGQGAETQYF | TGCAGCGCTGGACAGGGGGCGGAGACCCAGTACTTC
TRBJ2-7 | - | TRBV7-3 | - | CASSLTTDHEQYF | TGTGCCAGCAGCTTAACGACTGACCACGAGCAGTACTTC
TRBJ2-5 | - | TRBV29-1 | - | CSVETGNQETQYF | TGCAGCGTTGAAACGGGGAATCAAGAGACCCAGTACTTC
TRBJ1-6 | - | TRBV20-1 | - | CSASGATAPLHF | TGCAGTGCTAGTGGGGCCACAGCACCCCTCCACTTT
TRBJ1-3 | - | TRBV7-8 | - | CASSLEKGRGNTIYF | TGTGCCAGCAGCTTAGAAAAGGGGCGAGGAAACACCATATATTTT
TRBJ1-1 | TRBD1 | TRBV24-1 | - | CATSDGTGGEAFF | TGTGCCACCAGTGACGGGACAGGGGGAGAAGCTTTCTTT
TRBJ1-2 | TRBD1 | TRBV10-2 | - | CASMGGTGPPGYTF | TGCGCCAGCATGGGGGGGACAGGGCCTCCTGGCTACACCTTC
TRBJ1-2 | - | TRBV6-6 | - | CASFSGAGNGYTF | TGTGCCAGCTTCAGCGGGGCTGGCAATGGCTACACCTTC
TRBJ2-7 | TRBD1 | TRBV10-3 | - | CAISAGTASYEQYF | TGTGCCATCAGTGCCGGGACAGCCTCCTACGAGCAGTACTTC
TRBJ1-5 | - | TRBV5-6 | - | CASSLGTEVPQHF | TGTGCCAGCAGCTTGGGCACTGAAGTCCCCCAGCATTTT
TRBJ1-4 | - | TRBV21-1 | once | CASSKGQGGNEKLFF | TGTGCCAGCAGCAAGGGACAGGGAGGTAATGAAAAACTGTTTTTT
TRBJ2-1 | - | TRBV15 | few | CATSRDGSGRFF | TGTGCCACCAGCAGAGATGGAAGCGGTCGGTTCTTC
TRBJ2-7 | TRBD1 | TRBV12-3/TRBV12-4 | - | CASSTGGFDEQYF | TGTGCCAGCAGTACAGGGGGTTTCGACGAGCAGTACTTC
TRBJ1-2 | - | TRBV9 | once | CASQGSNYGYTF | TGTGCCAGCCAGGGGAGTAACTATGGCTACACCTTC
TRBJ1-3 | - | TRBV5-1 | - | CASSLDRATGNTIYF | TGCGCCAGCAGCTTGGACAGGGCAACTGGAAACACCATATATTTT
TRBJ2-7 | TRBD1 | TRBV12-5 | - | CASGKTGDVGYEQYF | TGTGCTAGTGGGAAAACAGGGGATGTGGGTTACGAGCAGTACTTC
TRBJ1-5 | TRBD1 | TRBV25-1 | - | CASSAQGAGQPQHF | TGTGCCAGCAGTGCGCAGGGGGCAGGTCAGCCCCAGCATTTT
TRBJ2-2 | TRBD1 | TRBV7-2 | - | CASSPLDRDGELFF | TGTGCCAGCAGCCCACTGGACAGGGACGGGGAGCTGTTTTTT
TRBJ2-7 | - | TRBV7-6 | - | CASSLAPTAEQYF | TGTGCCAGCAGCTTAGCGCCGACAGCCGAGCAGTACTTC
TRBJ1-1 | - | TRBV15 | - | CATAPRRQGTEAFF | TGTGCCACCGCCCCACGGAGGCAAGGCACTGAAGCTTTCTTT
TRBJ1-5 | - | TRBV6-5 | - | CASTITQDSNQPQHF | TGTGCCAGCACGATCACACAGGATAGCAATCAGCCCCAGCATTTT
TRBJ1-5 | - | TRBV19 | - | CASSISQGVYSNQPQHF | TGTGCCAGTAGTATCAGTCAAGGGGTTTATAGCAATCAGCCCCAGCATTTT
TRBJ1-1 | - | TRBV9 | once | CASSPSTGNTEAFF | TGTGCCAGCAGCCCTTCCACGGGGAACACTGAAGCTTTCTTT
TRBJ2-3 | - | TRBV10-3 | few | CAIKAGGTDTQYF | TGTGCCATCAAGGCAGGGGGGACAGATACGCAGTATTTT
TRBJ1-2 | - | TRBV5-6 | - | CASSLTAGGGGYTF | TGTGCCAGCAGCTTGACGGCTGGAGGTGGTGGCTACACCTTC
TRBJ1-1 | - | TRBV5-1 | once | CASSKNRERDTEAFF | TGCGCCAGCAGCAAGAACAGGGAGAGGGACACTGAAGCTTTCTTT
TRBJ2-2 | TRBD2 | TRBV18 | - | CASSPDTGGWLFF | TGTGCCAGCTCACCAGACACGGGAGGGTGGCTGTTTTTT
TRBJ1-6 | TRBD1 | TRBV19 | - | CASSMGQGWDSPLHF | TGTGCCAGTAGTATGGGACAGGGTTGGGATTCACCCCTCCACTTT
TRBJ1-2 | - | TRBV5-1 | - | CASSLEQGSYGYTF | TGCGCCAGCAGCTTGGAACAGGGCTCTTATGGCTACACCTTC
TRBJ1-1 | TRBD1 | TRBV24-1 | once | CATSQQGATEAFF | TGTGCCACCAGCCAACAGGGGGCCACTGAAGCTTTCTTT
TRBJ2-5 | TRBD2 | TRBV5-4 | - | CASSYTSGVLQETQYF | TGTGCCAGCAGCTATACTAGCGGAGTACTCCAAGAGACCCAGTACTTC
TRBJ2-5 | TRBD2 | TRBV7-2 | - | CASSLMTAGGSETQYF | TGTGCCAGCAGCTTAATGACGGCGGGGGGCTCAGAGACCCAGTACTTC
TRBJ2-5 | - | TRBV24-1 | - | CATSDSTSTGETQYF | TGTGCCACCAGTGATTCAACTTCAACGGGGGAGACCCAGTACTTC
TRBJ2-3 | - | TRBV7-2 | - | CASSLAAGLDTQYF | TGTGCCAGCAGCTTAGCGGCGGGACTAGATACGCAGTATTTT
TRBJ1-1 | - | TRBV10-3 | - | CASESGRNTEAFF | TGTGCCTCGGAGTCCGGCCGGAACACTGAAGCTTTCTTT
TRBJ1-2 | - | TRBV3-1/TRBV3-2 | - | CASSQDLWGGIGYTF | TGTGCCAGCAGCCAAGATCTATGGGGGGGGATAGGCTACACCTTC
TRBJ1-2 | - | TRBV10-3 | - | CAISEAGQNYGYTF | TGTGCCATCAGTGAAGCAGGTCAGAACTATGGCTACACCTTC
TRBJ2-5 | TRBD1 | TRBV5-1 | - | CASSPVPGQGGGETQYF | TGCGCCAGCAGCCCCGTCCCGGGACAGGGCGGAGGGGAGACCCAGTACTTC
TRBJ2-3 | TRBD2 | TRBV9 | - | CASSVEGGGWADTQYF | TGTGCCAGCAGCGTAGAGGGCGGGGGTTGGGCAGATACGCAGTATTTT
TRBJ2-2 | - | TRBV2 | once | CASREMYGELFF | TGTGCCAGCAGGGAAATGTACGGGGAGCTGTTTTTT
TRBJ2-2 | - | TRBV2 | - | CASSATGLDTGELFF | TGTGCCAGCAGTGCAACAGGGTTAGACACCGGGGAGCTGTTTTTT
TRBJ2-7 | TRBD1 | TRBV7-9 | - | CASSQGASGEQYF | TGTGCCAGCAGCCAGGGGGCGTCGGGTGAGCAGTACTTC
TRBJ2-1 | - | TRBV5-6 | - | CASSPDLAGNEQFF | TGTGCCAGCAGCCCTGACCTGGCGGGGAATGAGCAGTTCTTC
TRBJ2-7 | - | TRBV7-6 | - | CASSSNSGTYYEQYF | TGTGCCAGCAGCTCTAATTCCGGGACTTACTACGAGCAGTACTTC
TRBJ1-4 | TRBD1 | TRBV28 | - | CASSFTGVTNEKLFF | TGTGCCAGCAGTTTCACAGGGGTAACTAATGAAAAACTGTTTTTT
TRBJ2-7 | TRBD2 | TRBV5-4 | - | CASSTGLAGAHGEQYF | TGTGCCAGCAGCACGGGACTAGCGGGGGCGCACGGCGAGCAGTACTTC
TRBJ1-1 | TRBD1 | TRBV5-1 | - | CASSLEGAANTEAFF | TGCGCCAGCAGCTTAGAGGGGGCCGCGAACACTGAAGCTTTCTTT
TRBJ2-1 | TRBD1 | TRBV3-1/TRBV3-2 | - | CASSSDRGGEQFF | TGTGCCAGCAGCTCCGACAGGGGGGGTGAGCAGTTCTTC
TRBJ2-5 | TRBD2 | TRBV19 | - | CASSLAGGGETQYF | TGTGCCAGTAGTCTAGCGGGGGGCGGGGAGACCCAGTACTTC
TRBJ2-6 | - | TRBV27 | - | CASSLWGRALGANVLTF | TGTGCCAGCAGTTTATGGGGCAGGGCGTTGGGGGCCAACGTCCTGACTTTC
TRBJ2-3 | - | TRBV7-9 | - | CASCVTDTQYF | TGTGCCAGCTGCGTAACAGATACGCAGTATTTT
TRBJ2-7 | TRBD1 | TRBV7-2 | - | CASSVGTGTYEQYF | TGTGCCAGCAGCGTCGGGACAGGGACCTACGAGCAGTACTTC
TRBJ2-5 | TRBD2 | TRBV24-1 | - | CATRGGGETQYF | TGTGCCACCAGGGGCGGGGGAGAGACCCAGTACTTC